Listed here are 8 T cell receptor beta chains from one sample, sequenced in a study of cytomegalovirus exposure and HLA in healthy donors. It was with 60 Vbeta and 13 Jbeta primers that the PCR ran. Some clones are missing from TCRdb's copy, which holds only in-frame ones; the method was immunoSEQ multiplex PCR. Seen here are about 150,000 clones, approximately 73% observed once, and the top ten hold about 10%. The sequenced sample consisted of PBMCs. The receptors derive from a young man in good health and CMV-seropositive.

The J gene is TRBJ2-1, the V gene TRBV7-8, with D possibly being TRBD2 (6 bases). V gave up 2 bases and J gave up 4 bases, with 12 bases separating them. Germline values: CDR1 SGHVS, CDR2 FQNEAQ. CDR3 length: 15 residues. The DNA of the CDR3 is TGTGCCAGCAGCTTACCCGGGACTCCATACAATGAGCAGTTCTTC. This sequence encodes CASSLPGTPYNEQFF.

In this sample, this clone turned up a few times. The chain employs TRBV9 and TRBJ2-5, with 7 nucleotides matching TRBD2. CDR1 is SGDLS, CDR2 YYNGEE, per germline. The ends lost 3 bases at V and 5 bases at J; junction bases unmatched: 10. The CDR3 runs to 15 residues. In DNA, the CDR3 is TGTGCCAGCAGCGCCTGGGGGGGAGGTATGGAGACCCAGTACTTC. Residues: CASSAWGGGMETQYF. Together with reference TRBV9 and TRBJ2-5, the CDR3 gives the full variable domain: DSGVTQTPKHLITATGQRVTLRCSPRSGDLSVYWYQQSLDQGLQFLIQYYNGEERAKGNILERFSAQQFPDLHSELNLSSLELGDSALYFCASSAWGGGMETQYFGPGTRLLVL.

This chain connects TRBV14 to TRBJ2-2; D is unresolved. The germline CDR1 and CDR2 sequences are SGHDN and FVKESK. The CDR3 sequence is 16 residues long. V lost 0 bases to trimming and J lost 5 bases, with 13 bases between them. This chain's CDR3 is CASSQELREVTGELFF. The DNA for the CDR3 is TGTGCCAGCAGCCAAGAACTTCGCGAGGTGACCGGGGAGCTGTTTTTT.

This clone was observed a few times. CDR3 nucleotide sequence: TGTGCCAGCACCCCGGAGACAGGGGACTCATACGAGCAGTACTTC. This codes for CASTPETGDSYEQYF. The chain has TRBV6-1 and TRBJ2-7; 8 bases line up with TRBD1. Germline-derived CDR1 and CDR2 are MNHNS and SASEGT. V shed 7 bases, J shed 4 bases, and the junction held 12 bases outside the gene matches. The CDR3 totals 15 residues.

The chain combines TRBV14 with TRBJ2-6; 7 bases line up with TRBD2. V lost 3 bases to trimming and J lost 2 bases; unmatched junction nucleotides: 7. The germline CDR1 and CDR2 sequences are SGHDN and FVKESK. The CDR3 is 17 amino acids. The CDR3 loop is CASSQAMGGTGANVLTF. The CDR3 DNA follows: TGTGCCAGCAGCCAGGCAATGGGGGGGACTGGGGCCAACGTCCTGACTTTC.

As DNA, the CDR3 is TGTGCCAGCAGCCCTCGAGGCACCGGGGAGCTGTTTTTT. Its protein is CASSPRGTGELFF. The chain has TRBV7-9 and TRBJ2-2; D not certain. Germline V CDR1 and CDR2: SEHNR, FQNEAQ (reference sequence). The CDR3 has 13 amino acids. V was cut by 5 bases and J by 4 bases, with 8 bases left in between.

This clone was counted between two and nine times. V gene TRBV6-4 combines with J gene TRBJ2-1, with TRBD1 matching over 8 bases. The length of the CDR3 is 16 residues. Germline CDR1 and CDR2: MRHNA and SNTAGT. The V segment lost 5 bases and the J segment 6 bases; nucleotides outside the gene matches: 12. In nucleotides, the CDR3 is TGTGCCAGCAGTCCCTACAGCCGGGACAGGTTCAATGAGCAGTTCTTC. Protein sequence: CASSPYSRDRFNEQFF.

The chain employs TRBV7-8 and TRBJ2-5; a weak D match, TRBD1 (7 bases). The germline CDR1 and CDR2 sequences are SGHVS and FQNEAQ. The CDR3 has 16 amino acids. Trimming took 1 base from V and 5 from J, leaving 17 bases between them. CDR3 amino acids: CASSLGGGGILETQYF. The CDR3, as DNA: TGTGCCAGCAGCTTAGGAGGAGGGGGCATCTTGGAGACCCAGTACTTC.